The sequence of this T cell receptor beta chain was determined in a study of blood T cell repertoires in COVID-19. Generated by immunoSEQ multiplex PCR, the TCRdb table keeps only in-frame clones and is missing some. The table shows about 76,000 clones, with more than 75% occurring only once. Germline loops: CDR1 SGHVS, CDR2 FQNEAQ. This CDR3 is 14 amino acids long. V dropped 4 bases and J dropped 0; count of bases not matched to a gene: 3. The sequenced sample consisted of peripheral blood. V and J are TRBV7-8 and TRBJ2-7; 7 bases match TRBD2. This TCR came from a human donor in a cohort sampled during active COVID-19. The CDR3 loop reads CASSWEGFSYEQYF. The CDR3 DNA reads as TGTGCCAGCAGCTGGGAGGGATTCTCCTACGAGCAGTACTTC. Full variable domain (remainder filled in from reference TRBV7-8 and TRBJ2-7): GAGVSQSPRYKVAKRGQDVALRCDPISGHVSLFWYQQALGQGPEFLTYFQNEAQLDKSGLPSDRFFAERPEGSVSTLKIQRTQQEDSAVYLCASSWEGFSYEQYFGPGTRLTVT.